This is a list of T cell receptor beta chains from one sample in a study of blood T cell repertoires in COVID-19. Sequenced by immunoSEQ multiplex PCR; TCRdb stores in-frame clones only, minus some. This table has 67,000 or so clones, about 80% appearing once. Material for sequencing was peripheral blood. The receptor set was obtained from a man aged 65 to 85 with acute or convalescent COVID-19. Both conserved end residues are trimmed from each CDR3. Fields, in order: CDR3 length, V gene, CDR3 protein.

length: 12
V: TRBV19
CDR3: ASSKGGETGELF

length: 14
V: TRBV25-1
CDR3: ASSEWHPGGYETQY

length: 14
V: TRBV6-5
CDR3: ASSYDELAGRYEQY

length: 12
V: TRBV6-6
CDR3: ASQPGLRGHEQF

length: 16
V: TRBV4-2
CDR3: ASSQDGGGQGFRNGYT

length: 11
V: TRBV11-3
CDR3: ASSLPETSEAF

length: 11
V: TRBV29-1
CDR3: SVDGRAGGEQF

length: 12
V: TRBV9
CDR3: ASSVRSINTEAF

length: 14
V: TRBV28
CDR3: ASSLLTSGRVDTQY

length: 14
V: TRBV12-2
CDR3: ASRPLKGPGSEKLF

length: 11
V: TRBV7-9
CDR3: ASSLTGGYGYT

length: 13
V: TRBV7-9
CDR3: ASSSGGGTNEKLF

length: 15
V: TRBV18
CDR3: ASSPPIGDSLYNEQF

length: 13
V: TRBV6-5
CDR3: ASSLGMDSHTEAF

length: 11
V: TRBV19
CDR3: ASRGGGSQPQH

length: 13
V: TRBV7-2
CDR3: ASSVLAGENNEQF

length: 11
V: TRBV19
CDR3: ASSIAQGSGYT

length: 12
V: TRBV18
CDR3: ASSVLAGDETQY

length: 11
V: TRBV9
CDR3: ASSVGQDYGYT

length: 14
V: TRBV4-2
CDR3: ASSPAEAASGNTIY

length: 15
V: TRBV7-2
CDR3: ASSLGPLGEGQETQY

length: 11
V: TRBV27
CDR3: ASSYGGYNEQF

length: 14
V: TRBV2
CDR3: ASSEPTGIFQETQY

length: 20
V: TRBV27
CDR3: ASSSRRMGGTEPSPSGNTIY

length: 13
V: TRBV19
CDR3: ASSLLTGVSQPQH

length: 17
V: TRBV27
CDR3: ASSPRPGQPSLSGNTIY

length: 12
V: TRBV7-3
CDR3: ASSKKDGIGELF

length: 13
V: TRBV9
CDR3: ASSVAAQMNTEAF

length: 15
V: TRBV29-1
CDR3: SVEDWGMDRWNTEAF

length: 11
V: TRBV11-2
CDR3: ASSLGGSYGYT

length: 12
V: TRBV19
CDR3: ASSITGGPRNQY

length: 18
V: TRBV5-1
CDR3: ASSLDGGDSEGYSGNTIY